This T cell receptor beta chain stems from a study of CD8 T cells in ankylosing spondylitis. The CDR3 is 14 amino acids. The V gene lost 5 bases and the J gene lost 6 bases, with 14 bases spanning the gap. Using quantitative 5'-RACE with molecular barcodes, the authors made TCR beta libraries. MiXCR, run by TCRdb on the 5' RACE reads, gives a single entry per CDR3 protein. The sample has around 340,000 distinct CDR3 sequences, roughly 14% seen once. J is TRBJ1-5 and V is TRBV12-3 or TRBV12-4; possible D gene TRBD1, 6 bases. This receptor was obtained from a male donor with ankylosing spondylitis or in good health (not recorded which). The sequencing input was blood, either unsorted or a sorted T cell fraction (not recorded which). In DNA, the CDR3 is TGTGCCAGCAGTCAGGACGGGGGGCTTCAGCCCCAGCATTTT. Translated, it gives CASSQDGGLQPQHF.